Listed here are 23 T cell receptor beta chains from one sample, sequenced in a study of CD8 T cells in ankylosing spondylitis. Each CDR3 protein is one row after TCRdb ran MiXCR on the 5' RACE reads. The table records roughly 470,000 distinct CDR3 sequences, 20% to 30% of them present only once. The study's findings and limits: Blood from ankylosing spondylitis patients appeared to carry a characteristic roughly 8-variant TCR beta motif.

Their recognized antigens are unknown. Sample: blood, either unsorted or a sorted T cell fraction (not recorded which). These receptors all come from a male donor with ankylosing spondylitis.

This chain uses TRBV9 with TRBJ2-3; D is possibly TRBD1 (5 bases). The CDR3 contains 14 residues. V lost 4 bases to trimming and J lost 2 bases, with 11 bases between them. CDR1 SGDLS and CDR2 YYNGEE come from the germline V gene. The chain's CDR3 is CASSMRQTTDTQYF. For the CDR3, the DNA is TGTGCCAGCAGCATGCGACAGACCACAGATACGCAGTATTTT.

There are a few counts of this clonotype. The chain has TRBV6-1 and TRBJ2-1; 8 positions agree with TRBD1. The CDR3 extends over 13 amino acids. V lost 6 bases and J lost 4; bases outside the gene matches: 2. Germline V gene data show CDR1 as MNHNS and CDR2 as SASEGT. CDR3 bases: TGTGCCAGCAGGGGACAGGCGTACAATGAGCAGTTCTTC. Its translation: CASRGQAYNEQFF.

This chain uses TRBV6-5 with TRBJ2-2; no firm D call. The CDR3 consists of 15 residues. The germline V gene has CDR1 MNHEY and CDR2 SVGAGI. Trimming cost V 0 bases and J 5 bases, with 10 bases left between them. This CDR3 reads CASSYSNSRTGELFF. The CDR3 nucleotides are TGTGCCAGCAGTTACTCGAACAGCAGAACCGGGGAGCTGTTTTTT.

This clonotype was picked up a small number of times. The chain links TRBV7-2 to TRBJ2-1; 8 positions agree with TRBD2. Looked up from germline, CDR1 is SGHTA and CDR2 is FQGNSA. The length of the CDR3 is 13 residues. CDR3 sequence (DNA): TGTGCTTGCCGTAGCGGGACCTACAATGAGCAGTTCTTC. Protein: CACRSGTYNEQFF.

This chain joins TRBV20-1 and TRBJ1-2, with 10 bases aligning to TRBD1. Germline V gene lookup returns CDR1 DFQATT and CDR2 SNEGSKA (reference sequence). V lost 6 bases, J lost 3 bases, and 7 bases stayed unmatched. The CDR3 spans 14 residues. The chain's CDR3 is CSARDRGLDYGYTF. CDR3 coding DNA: TGCAGTGCGAGGGACAGGGGTCTGGACTATGGCTACACCTTC.

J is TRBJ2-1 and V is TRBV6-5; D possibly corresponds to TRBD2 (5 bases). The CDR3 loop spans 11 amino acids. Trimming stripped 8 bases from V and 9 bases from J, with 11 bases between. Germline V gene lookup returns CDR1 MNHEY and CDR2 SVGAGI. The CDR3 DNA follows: TGTGCCAGCCAAAGGGCGGGTGAGCAGTTCTTC. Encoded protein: CASQRAGEQFF.

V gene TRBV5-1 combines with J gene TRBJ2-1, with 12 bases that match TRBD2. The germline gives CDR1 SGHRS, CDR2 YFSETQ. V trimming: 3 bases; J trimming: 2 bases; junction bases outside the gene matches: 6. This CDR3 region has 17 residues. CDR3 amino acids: CASSSGLAGSPYNEQFF. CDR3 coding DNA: TGCGCCAGCAGCTCCGGACTAGCGGGGTCCCCCTACAATGAGCAGTTCTTC.

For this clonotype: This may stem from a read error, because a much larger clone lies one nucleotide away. CDR3 protein: CAISERGDTDTQYF. The CDR3, as DNA: TGTGCCATCAGTGAGAGGGGCGACACAGATACGCAGTATTTT. V usage is TRBV10-3 and J usage is TRBJ2-3, with D perhaps TRBD1 (5 bases). Germline CDR1 reads ENHRY; CDR2 reads SYGVKD. The CDR3 extends over 14 amino acids. The V and J ends lost 2 bases and 2 bases respectively, with 8 bases between them.

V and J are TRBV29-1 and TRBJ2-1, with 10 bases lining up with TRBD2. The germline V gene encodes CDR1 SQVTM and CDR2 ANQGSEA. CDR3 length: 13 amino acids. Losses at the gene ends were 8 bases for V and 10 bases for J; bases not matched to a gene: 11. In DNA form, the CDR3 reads TGCAGCCCCGTGCTAGCGGGAGTAGGGGAGCAGTTCTTC. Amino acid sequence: CSPVLAGVGEQFF.

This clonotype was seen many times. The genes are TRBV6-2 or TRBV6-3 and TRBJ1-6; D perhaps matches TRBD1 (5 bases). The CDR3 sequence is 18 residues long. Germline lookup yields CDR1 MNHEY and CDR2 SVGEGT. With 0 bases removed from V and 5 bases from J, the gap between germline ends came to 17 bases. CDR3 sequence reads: CASSYSPREYRNNSPLHF. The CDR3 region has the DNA TGTGCCAGCAGTTACTCCCCACGGGAGTACAGGAATAATTCACCCCTCCACTTT.

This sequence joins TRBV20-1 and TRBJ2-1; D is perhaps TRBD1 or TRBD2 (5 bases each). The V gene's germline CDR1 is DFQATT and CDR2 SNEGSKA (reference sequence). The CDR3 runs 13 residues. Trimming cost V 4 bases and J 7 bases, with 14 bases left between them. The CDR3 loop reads CSATGAVGNEQFF. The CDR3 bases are TGCAGTGCTACCGGGGCCGTTGGGAATGAGCAGTTCTTC.

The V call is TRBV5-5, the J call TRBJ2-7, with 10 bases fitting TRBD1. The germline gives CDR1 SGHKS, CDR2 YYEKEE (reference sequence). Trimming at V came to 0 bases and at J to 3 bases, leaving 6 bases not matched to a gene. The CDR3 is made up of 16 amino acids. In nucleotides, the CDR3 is TGTGCCAGCAGCTTGGATTCCGGGACAGGGGACTACGAGCAGTACTTC. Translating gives CASSLDSGTGDYEQYF.

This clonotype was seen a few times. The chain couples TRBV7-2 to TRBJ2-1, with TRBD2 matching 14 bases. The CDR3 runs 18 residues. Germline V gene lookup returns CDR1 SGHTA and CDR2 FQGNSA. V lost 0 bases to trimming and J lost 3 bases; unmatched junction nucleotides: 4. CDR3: CASSLAGTSGRFYNEQFF. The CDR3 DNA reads TGTGCCAGCAGCTTAGCTGGGACTAGCGGGAGATTCTACAATGAGCAGTTCTTC. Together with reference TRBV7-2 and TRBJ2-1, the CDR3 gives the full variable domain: GAGVSQSPSNKVTEKGKDVELRCDPISGHTALYWYRQSLGQGLEFLIYFQGNSAPDKSGLPSDRFSAERTGGSVSTLTIQRTQQEDSAVYLCASSLAGTSGRFYNEQFFGPGTRLTVL.

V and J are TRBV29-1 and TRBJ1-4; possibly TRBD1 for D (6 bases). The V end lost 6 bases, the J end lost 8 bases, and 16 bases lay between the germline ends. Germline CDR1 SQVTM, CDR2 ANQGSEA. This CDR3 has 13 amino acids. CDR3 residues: CSVSRGAKEKLFF. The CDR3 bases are TGCAGCGTATCCCGGGGGGCAAAGGAAAAACTGTTTTTT.

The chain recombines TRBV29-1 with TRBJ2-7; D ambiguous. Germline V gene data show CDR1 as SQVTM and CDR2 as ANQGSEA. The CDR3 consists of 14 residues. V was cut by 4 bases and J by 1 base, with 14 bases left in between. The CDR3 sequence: CSVAPRQASYEQYF. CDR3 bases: TGCAGCGTTGCCCCCAGGCAAGCATCCTACGAGCAGTACTTC.

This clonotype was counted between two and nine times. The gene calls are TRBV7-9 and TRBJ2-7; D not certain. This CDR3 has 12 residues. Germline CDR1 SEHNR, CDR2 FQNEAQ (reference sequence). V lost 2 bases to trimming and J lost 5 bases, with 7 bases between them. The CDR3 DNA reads TGTGCCAGCAGCTTACAGTCCCACGAGCAGTACGTC. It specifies CASSLQSHEQYV.

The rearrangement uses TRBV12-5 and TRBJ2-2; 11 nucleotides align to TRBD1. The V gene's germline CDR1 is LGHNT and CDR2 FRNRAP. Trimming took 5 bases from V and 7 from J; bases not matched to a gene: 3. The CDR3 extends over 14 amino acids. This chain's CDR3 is CASGAGTGGGELFF. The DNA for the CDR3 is TGTGCTAGTGGTGCCGGGACAGGGGGCGGGGAGCTGTTTTTT.

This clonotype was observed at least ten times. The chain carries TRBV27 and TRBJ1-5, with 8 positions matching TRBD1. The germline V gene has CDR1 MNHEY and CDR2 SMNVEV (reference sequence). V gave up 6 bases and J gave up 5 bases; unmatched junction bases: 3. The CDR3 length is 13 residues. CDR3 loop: CASSPDRDQPQHF. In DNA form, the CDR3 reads TGTGCCAGCAGCCCGGACAGGGATCAGCCCCAGCATTTT.

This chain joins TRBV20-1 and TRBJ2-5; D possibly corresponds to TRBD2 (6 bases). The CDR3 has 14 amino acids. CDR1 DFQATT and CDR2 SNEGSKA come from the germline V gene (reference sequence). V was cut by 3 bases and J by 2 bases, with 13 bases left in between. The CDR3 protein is CSASPRREQETQYF. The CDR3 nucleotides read TGCAGTGCTAGTCCGAGGAGGGAACAAGAGACCCAGTACTTC.

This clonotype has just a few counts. The CDR3 DNA reads TGTGCCACTCAATGGACAGGGGTGGGAGAGACCCAGTACTTC. Amino acid sequence: CATQWTGVGETQYF. V usage is TRBV25-1 and J usage is TRBJ2-5, with TRBD1 matching over 9 bases. CDR1 is MGHDK, CDR2 SYGVNS, per germline. This CDR3 has 14 amino acids. Unmatched junction bases numbered 10, after V lost 10 bases and J lost 4 bases.

CDR3 coding DNA: TGTGCCACCAGCAGAGGGGGACAGGAACCTGAAAAACTGTTTTTT. Protein: CATSRGGQEPEKLFF. This chain uses TRBV15 with TRBJ1-4; TRBD1 agrees at 8 bases. Germline V gives CDR1 LNHNV, CDR2 YYDKDF (reference sequence). V lost 1 base, J lost 7 bases, and 5 bases stayed unmatched. The CDR3 is 15 residues long. The variable domain in full, with the rest retrieved from reference TRBV15 and TRBJ1-4, is DAMVIQNPRYQVTQFGKPVTLSCSQTLNHNVMYWYQQKSSQAPKLLFHYYDKDFNNEADTPDNFQSRRPNTSFCFLDIRSPGLGDTAMYLCATSRGGQEPEKLFFGSGTQLSVL.

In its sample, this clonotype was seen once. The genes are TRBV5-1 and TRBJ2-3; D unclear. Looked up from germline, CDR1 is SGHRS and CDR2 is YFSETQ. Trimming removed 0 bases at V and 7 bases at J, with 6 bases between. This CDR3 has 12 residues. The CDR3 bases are TGCGCCAGCAGCTTGGAGGCCAATACGCAGTATTTT. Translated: CASSLEANTQYF.

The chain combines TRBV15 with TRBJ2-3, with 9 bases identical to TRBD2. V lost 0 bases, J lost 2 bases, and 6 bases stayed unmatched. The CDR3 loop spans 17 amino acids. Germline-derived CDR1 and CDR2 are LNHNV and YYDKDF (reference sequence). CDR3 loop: CATSRDRGGGFTDTQYF. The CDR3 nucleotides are TGTGCCACCAGCAGAGATCGCGGGGGGGGGTTCACAGATACGCAGTATTTT. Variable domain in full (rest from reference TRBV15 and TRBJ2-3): DAMVIQNPRYQVTQFGKPVTLSCSQTLNHNVMYWYQQKSSQAPKLLFHYYDKDFNNEADTPDNFQSRRPNTSFCFLDIRSPGLGDTAMYLCATSRDRGGGFTDTQYFGPGTRLTVL.